In this sample, the clone carrying this TCR beta chain turned up once. The data belong to a study of cytomegalovirus exposure and HLA in healthy donors. The PCR used 60 Vbeta and 13 Jbeta primers. Assay used: immunoSEQ multiplex PCR; TCRdb lists only in-frame clones, some missing. The sample has approximately 92,000 clones, roughly 70% seen once. The V and J ends lost 6 bases and 2 bases respectively, with 13 bases between them. This CDR3 is built from 15 residues. Germline-derived CDR1 and CDR2 are SNHLY and FYNNEI. The chain couples TRBV2 to TRBJ2-2, with a weak D call TRBD1 (6 bases). This sequence originates from a man aged 50-59 years in good health and CMV-seronegative. What was sequenced was PBMCs. CDR3 loop: CASRDLGTNTGELFF. The DNA for the CDR3 is TGTGCCAGCAGGGACCTAGGGACAAACACCGGGGAGCTGTTTTTT.